This TCR beta chain was documented in a study of Graves' ophthalmopathy and Graves' hyperthyroidism. Comment on this clonotype: The target antigen is unknown.

PBMCs came from less than 13 ml of fresh peripheral blood. TCR beta CDR3 regions were amplified from RNA transcripts. First-round RT-PCR relied on HTBI primers, and a second-round multiplex PCR came next. TCRdb independently ran MiXCR on the multiplex PCR reads; one entry per CDR3 protein. Altogether about 150,000 distinct CDR3 sequences are present, under 40% being singletons, with the ten largest covering approximately 5.5%. Study findings and constraints: Blood also carried most expanded thyroid clonotypes exceeding 0.001 frequency. Ophthalmopathy progression predictions by the model showed approximately 79% specificity and 70.59% sensitivity. Between ophthalmopathy and stable hyperthyroidism, a 13-signature model drew a separation with roughly 88% sensitivity and 81.08% specificity.

V dropped 2 bases and J dropped 1 base, with 8 bases sitting between them. The CDR3 consists of 14 residues. CDR1 is MNHEY and CDR2 is SVGAGI in the germline V gene. Sequencing was done on a sample of peripheral blood. This clonotype was obtained from a woman between 40 and 55 years old with Graves' ophthalmopathy. The chain combines TRBV6-5 with TRBJ2-5; D unresolved. The CDR3 coding sequence is TGTGCCAGCAGTTACAGCATTATCCAAGAGACCCAGTACTTC. It codes for CASSYSIIQETQYF.